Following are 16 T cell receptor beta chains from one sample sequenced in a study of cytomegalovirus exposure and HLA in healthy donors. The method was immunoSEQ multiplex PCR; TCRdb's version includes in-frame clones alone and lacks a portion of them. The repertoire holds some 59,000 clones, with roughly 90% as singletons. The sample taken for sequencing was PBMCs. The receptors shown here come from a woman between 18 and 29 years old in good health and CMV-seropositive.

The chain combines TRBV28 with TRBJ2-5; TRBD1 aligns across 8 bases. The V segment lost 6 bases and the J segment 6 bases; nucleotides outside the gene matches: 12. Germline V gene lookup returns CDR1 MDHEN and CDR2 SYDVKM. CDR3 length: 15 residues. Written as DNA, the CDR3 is TGTGCCAGCAGCTCCGGACAGGGCGGTCGTCAGACCCAGTACTTC. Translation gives CASSSGQGGRQTQYF.

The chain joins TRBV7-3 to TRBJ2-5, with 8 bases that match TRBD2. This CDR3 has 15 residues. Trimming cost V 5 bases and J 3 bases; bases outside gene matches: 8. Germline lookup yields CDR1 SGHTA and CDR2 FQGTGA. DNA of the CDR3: TGTGCCAGCAGCCCACGGTTGCGGGGGGAAGAGACCCAGTACTTC. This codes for CASSPRLRGEETQYF.

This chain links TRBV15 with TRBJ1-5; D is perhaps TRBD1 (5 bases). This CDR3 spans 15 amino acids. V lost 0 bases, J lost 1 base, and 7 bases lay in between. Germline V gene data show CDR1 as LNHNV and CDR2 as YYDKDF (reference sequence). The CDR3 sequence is CATSRDPGSNQPQHF. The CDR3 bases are TGTGCCACCAGCAGAGATCCAGGGAGCAATCAGCCCCAGCATTTT. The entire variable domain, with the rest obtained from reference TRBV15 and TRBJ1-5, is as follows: DAMVIQNPRYQVTQFGKPVTLSCSQTLNHNVMYWYQQKSSQAPKLLFHYYDKDFNNEADTPDNFQSRRPNTSFCFLDIRSPGLGDTAMYLCATSRDPGSNQPQHFGDGTRLSIL.

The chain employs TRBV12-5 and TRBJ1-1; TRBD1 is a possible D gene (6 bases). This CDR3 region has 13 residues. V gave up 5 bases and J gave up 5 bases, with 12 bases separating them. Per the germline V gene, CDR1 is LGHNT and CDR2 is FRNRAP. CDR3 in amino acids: CASGEQGWTEAFF. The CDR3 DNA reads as TGTGCTAGTGGTGAACAGGGATGGACTGAAGCTTTCTTT.

The CDR3 sequence: CASSLVPGLAGGRGTDTQYF. The CDR3 coding sequence is TGTGCCAGCAGCTTAGTCCCGGGACTAGCGGGGGGGCGGGGCACAGATACGCAGTATTTT. V gene TRBV7-8 combines with J gene TRBJ2-3; 16 nucleotides agree with TRBD2. V shed 1 base, J shed 1 base, and the junction held 8 bases outside the gene matches. Germline assignment: CDR1 SGHVS and CDR2 FQNEAQ. CDR3 length equals 20 residues.

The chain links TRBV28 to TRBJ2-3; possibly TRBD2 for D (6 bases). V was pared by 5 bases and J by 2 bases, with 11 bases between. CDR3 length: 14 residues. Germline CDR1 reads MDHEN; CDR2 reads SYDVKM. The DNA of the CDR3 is TGTGCCAGCAGTATCTCTAGCGACACAGATACGCAGTATTTT. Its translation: CASSISSDTDTQYF.

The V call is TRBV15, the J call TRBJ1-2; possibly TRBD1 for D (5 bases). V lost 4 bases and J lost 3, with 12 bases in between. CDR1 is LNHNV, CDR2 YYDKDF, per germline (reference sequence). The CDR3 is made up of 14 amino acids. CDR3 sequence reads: CATSISRAHYGYTF. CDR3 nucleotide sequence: TGTGCCACCAGCATAAGCAGGGCCCACTATGGCTACACCTTC. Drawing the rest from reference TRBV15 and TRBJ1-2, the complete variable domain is DAMVIQNPRYQVTQFGKPVTLSCSQTLNHNVMYWYQQKSSQAPKLLFHYYDKDFNNEADTPDNFQSRRPNTSFCFLDIRSPGLGDTAMYLCATSISRAHYGYTFGSGTRLTVV.

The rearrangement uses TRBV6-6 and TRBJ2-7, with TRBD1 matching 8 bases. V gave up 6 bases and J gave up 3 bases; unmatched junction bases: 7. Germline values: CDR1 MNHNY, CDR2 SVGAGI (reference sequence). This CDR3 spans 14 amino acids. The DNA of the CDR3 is TGTGCCAGCAGCTGGGACAGGAGTGGCTACGAGCAGTACTTC. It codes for CASSWDRSGYEQYF.

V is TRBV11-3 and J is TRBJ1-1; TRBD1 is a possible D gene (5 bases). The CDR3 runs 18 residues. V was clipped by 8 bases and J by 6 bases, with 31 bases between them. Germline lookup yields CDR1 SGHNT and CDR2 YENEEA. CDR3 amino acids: CASGALGSIGGLRSEAFF. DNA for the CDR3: TGTGCCAGCGGCGCCCTGGGCAGCATTGGGGGGTTAAGGTCTGAAGCTTTCTTT.

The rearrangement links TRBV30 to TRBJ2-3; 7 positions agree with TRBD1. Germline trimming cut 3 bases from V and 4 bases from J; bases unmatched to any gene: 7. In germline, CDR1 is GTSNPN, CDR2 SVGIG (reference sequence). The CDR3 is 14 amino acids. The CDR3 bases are TGTGCCTGGAGAAAGGGGGCGTCCCCAGATACGCAGTATTTT. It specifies CAWRKGASPDTQYF.

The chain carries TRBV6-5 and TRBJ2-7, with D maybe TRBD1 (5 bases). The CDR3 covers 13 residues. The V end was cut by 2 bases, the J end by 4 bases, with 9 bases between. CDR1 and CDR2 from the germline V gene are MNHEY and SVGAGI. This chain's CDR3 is CASSYTTGYEQYF. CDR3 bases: TGTGCCAGCAGTTACACTACAGGTTACGAGCAGTACTTC.

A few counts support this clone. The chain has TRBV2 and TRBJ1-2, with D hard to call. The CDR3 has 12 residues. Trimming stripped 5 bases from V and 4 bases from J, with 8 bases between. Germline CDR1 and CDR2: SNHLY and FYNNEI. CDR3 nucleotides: TGTGCCAGCAGTACCGGTGGCTATGGCTACACCTTC. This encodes CASSTGGYGYTF.

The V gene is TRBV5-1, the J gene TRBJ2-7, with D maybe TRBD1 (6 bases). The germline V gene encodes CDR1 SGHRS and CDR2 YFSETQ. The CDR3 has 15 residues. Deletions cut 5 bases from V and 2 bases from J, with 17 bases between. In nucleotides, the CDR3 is TGCGCCAGCAGAAAGTCGGGACAAGGGACCTACGAGCAGTACTTC. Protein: CASRKSGQGTYEQYF.

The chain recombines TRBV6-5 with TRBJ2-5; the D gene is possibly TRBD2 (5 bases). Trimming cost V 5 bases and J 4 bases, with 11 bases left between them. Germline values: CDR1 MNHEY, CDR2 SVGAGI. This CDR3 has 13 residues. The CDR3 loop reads CASSDTRLETQYF. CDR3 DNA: TGTGCCAGCAGTGACACTAGATTAGAGACCCAGTACTTC.

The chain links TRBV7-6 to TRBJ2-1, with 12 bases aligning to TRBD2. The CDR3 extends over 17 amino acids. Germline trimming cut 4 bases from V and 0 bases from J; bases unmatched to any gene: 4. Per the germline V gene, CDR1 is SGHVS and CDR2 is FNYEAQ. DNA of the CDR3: TGTGCCAGCAGCTCTCCGACTAGCGGGAGCTCCTACAATGAGCAGTTCTTC. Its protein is CASSSPTSGSSYNEQFF.

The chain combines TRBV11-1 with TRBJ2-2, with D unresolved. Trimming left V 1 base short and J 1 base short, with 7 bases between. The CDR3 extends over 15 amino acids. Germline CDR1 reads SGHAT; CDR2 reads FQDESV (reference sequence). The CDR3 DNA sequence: TGTGCCAGCAGCTTAGGTGGGCTGAACACCGGGGAGCTGTTTTTT. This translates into CASSLGGLNTGELFF.